This TCR beta chain was recorded in a study of T cell repertoires in cytomegalovirus infection. Study summary: Public TCR beta signatures were indicative of both CMV infection and a matching HLA type.

The V gene end was trimmed by 5 bases and the J gene end by 5 bases; junction bases not matched to a gene: 8. CDR3 length equals 15 residues. TCRdb re-called the reads with MiXCR, one entry per CDR3 protein. The sample contains about 400,000 distinct CDR3 sequences, 18% of which appear only once. The source of this sequence is a human donor in good health (CMV status not recorded). Some clones in this sample may be carry-over from other donors' samples. The rearrangement joins TRBV12-3 or TRBV12-4 to TRBJ2-1; TRBD1 aligns across 8 bases. Source material: PBMCs. CDR3 DNA: TGTGCCAGCAGTCAAGGACAGGGCCGAGACAATGAGCAGTTCTTC. It encodes CASSQGQGRDNEQFF.